Included here is one TCR beta chain sequence, with context. Its antigen is currently unknown. Germline-derived CDR1 and CDR2 are SQVTM and ANQGSEA. The V and J ends lost 4 bases and 6 bases, in that order; junction bases with no gene match: 4. The CDR3 is 12 residues long. This sample is drawn from a study of CD8 T cells in Susac syndrome. Whole-study results and caveats: The study acknowledged a relatively small number of individuals in its TCR sequencing and HLA analysis.

TCR beta was sequenced from blood CD8+ and CD4+ T cells. With random hexamers, about 0.45 to 1 ug RNA was reverse transcribed. Amplification of the TCR beta CDR3 was carried out by immunoSEQ multiplex PCR, which spanned a total of 54 Vbeta and 13 Jbeta segments. TCRdb called the immunoSEQ multiplex PCR reads again in MiXCR, with one record for every CDR3 protein. The profile shows about 180,000 distinct CDR3 sequences, around 95% of them singletons. The chain joins TRBV29-1 to TRBJ2-7; 9 bases agree with TRBD1. Sequencing input: CD4+ T cells from PBMCs. The TCR originated in a human donor with multiple sclerosis. CDR3 sequence: CSVGTGVTEQYF. CDR3 in DNA: TGCAGCGTTGGGACAGGGGTTACCGAGCAGTACTTC.